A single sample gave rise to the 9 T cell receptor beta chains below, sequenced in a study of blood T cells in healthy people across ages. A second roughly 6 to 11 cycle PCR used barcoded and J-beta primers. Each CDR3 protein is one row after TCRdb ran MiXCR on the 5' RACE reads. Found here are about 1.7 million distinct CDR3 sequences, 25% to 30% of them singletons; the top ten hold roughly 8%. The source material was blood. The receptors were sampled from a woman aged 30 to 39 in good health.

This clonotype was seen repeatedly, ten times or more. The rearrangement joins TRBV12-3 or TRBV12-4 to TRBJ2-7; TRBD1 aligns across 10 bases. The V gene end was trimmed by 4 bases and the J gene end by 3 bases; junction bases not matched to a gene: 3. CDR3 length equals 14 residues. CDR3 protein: CASSWGQGFYEQYF. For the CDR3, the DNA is TGTGCCAGCAGTTGGGGACAGGGGTTCTACGAGCAGTACTTC.

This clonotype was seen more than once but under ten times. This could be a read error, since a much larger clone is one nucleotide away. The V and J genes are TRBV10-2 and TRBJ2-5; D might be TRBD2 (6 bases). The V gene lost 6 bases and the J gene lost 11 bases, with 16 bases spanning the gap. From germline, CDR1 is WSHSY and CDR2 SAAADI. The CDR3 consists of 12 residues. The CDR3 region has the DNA TGCGCCAGCAGCGGTAGCGAACGGGAGCAGTACTTC. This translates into CASSGSEREQYF.

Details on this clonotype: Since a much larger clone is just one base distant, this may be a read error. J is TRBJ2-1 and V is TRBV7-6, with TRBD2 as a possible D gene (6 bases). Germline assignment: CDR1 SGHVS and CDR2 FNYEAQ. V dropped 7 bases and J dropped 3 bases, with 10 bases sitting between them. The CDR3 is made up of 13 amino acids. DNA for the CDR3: TGTGCCAGCAACTCTAGCGTCTACAATGAGCAGTTCTTC. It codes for CASNSSVYNEQFF.

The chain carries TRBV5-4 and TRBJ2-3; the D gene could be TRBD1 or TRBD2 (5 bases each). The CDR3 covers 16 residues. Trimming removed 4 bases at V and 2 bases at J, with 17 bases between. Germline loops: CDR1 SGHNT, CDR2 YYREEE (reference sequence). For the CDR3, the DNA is TGTGCCAGCAGCGCTCCGGGACGACTAATCACAGATACGCAGTATTTT. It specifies CASSAPGRLITDTQYF.

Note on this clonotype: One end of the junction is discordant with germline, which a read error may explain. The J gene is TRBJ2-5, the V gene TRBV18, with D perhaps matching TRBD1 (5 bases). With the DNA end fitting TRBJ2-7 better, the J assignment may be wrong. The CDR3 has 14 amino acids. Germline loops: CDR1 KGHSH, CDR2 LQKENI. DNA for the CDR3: TGTGCCGGCTCAATCCCTCCCAGGGCATACGAGCAGTACTTC. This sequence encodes CAGSIPPRAYEQYF.

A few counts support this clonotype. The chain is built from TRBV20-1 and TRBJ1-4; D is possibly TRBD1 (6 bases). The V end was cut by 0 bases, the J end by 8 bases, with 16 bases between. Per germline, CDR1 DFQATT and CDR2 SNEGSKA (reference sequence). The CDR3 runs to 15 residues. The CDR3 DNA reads TGCAGTGCTAGAGACCTGGCACAGGGTGGCGAAAAACTGTTTTTT. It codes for CSARDLAQGGEKLFF.

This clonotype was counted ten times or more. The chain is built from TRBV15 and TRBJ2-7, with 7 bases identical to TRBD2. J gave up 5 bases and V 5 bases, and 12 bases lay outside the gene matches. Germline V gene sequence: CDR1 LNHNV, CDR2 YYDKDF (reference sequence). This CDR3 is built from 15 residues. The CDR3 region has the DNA TGTGCCACCAGCGCCGCCGGGACTACTATCCACGAGCAGTACTTC. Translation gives CATSAAGTTIHEQYF.

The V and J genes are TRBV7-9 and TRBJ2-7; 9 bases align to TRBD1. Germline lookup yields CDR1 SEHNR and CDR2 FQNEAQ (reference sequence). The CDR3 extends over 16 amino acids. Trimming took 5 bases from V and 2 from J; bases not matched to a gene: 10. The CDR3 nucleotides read TGTGCCAGCAGCGTCTCTCCGGGGACAGGGACCTACGAGCAGTACTTC. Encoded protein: CASSVSPGTGTYEQYF. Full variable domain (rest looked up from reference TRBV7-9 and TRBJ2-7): DTGVSQNPRHKITKRGQNVTFRCDPISEHNRLYWYRQTLGQGPEFLTYFQNEAQLEKSRLLSDRFSAERPKGSFSTLEIQRTEQGDSAMYLCASSVSPGTGTYEQYFGPGTRLTVT.

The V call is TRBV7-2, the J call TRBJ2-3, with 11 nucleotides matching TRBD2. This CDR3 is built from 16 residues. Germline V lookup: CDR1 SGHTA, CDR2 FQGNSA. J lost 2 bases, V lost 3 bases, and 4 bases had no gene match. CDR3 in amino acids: CASSFGLAGITDTQYF. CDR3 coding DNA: TGTGCCAGCAGCTTCGGACTAGCGGGCATCACAGATACGCAGTATTTT. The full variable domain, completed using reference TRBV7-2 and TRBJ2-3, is GAGVSQSPSNKVTEKGKDVELRCDPISGHTALYWYRQSLGQGLEFLIYFQGNSAPDKSGLPSDRFSAERTGGSVSTLTIQRTQQEDSAVYLCASSFGLAGITDTQYFGPGTRLTVL.